The next 12 T cell receptor beta chains were all read from a single sample in a study of shared clonotypes between healthy human individuals. TCRdb keeps only in-frame clones here, not all; method: immunoSEQ multiplex PCR. The profile shows fewer than 2.5 million clones, under 95% of them singletons. The material sequenced was naive CD4+ T cells from PBMCs. Documented subset: CD45RA+ positively selected. The receptors stem from a young man in good health. Some clones in this sample may be carry-over from other donors' samples.

J is TRBJ2-3 and V is TRBV12-1; the table gives TRBD1 as D, unverified against the DNA. TRBV12-1 is a pseudogene. CDR3 length equals 19 residues. The CDR3 loop is CASSFASTGTNSSTDTQYF. DNA of the CDR3: TGTGCCAGCAGCTTTGCCTCGACAGGGACGAATTCTAGCACAGATACGCAGTATTTT.

V usage is TRBV5-7 and J usage is TRBJ1-2, with D unresolved. TRBV5-7 is known as an ORF, though its function is uncertain. CDR3 length: 14 amino acids. V was trimmed by 7 bases and J by 4 bases, leaving 17 bases between them. This CDR3 reads CASEKWNLFYGYTF. Written as DNA, the CDR3 is TGTGCCAGCGAGAAGTGGAATCTCTTCTATGGCTACACCTTC.

The chain uses TRBV5-4 and TRBJ1-1, with 7 bases that match TRBD1. The germline gives CDR1 SGHNT, CDR2 YYREEE (reference sequence). V gave up 0 bases and J gave up 5 bases; unmatched junction bases: 10. This CDR3 region has 16 residues. DNA for the CDR3: TGTGCCAGCAGCTTGGGTGCGACAGGGCGAGGAACTGAAGCTTTCTTT. As protein: CASSLGATGRGTEAFF.

This sequence joins TRBV13 and TRBJ1-4; D remains unclear. V gave up 3 bases and J gave up 4 bases, with 12 bases separating them. The CDR3 totals 15 residues. From germline, CDR1 is PRHDT and CDR2 FYEKMQ (reference sequence). The CDR3 reads CASSFRGGDNEKLFF. The CDR3 region has the DNA TGTGCCAGCAGCTTCCGAGGCGGTGATAATGAAAAACTGTTTTTT.

This clone appeared a single time. The V gene is TRBV15, the J gene TRBJ2-5; no firm D call. V lost 3 bases and J 4 bases, leaving 15 bases between the germline ends. CDR1 is LNHNV, CDR2 YYDKDF, per germline (reference sequence). The CDR3 is made up of 15 amino acids. The CDR3 protein is CATSSRPGVGETQYF. The CDR3 bases are TGTGCCACCAGCAGCCGGCCGGGTGTAGGAGAGACCCAGTACTTC.

The chain couples TRBV5-1 to TRBJ2-7; no clear D gene. Per germline, CDR1 SGHRS and CDR2 YFSETQ. This CDR3 is built from 13 residues. V gave up 0 bases and J gave up 5 bases, with 9 bases separating them. CDR3 protein: CASSLGAPNEQYF. The CDR3, as DNA: TGCGCCAGCAGCTTGGGTGCCCCAAACGAGCAGTACTTC.

This chain joins TRBV6-5 and TRBJ2-7; 7 nucleotides align to TRBD1. The germline gives CDR1 MNHEY, CDR2 SVGAGI. The CDR3 consists of 16 residues. The ends lost 1 base at V and 1 base at J; junction bases unmatched: 7. CDR3: CASSYFGTAKSYEQYF. In DNA, the CDR3 is TGTGCCAGCAGTTACTTTGGGACAGCAAAATCCTACGAGCAGTACTTC.

The J gene is TRBJ1-1, the V gene TRBV28, with D uncertain. This CDR3 spans 15 amino acids. Trimming cost V 4 bases and J 8 bases, with 20 bases left between them. Germline assignment: CDR1 MDHEN and CDR2 SYDVKM. The CDR3 is CASSSTTSYFREAFF. The CDR3 DNA follows: TGTGCCAGCAGTTCTACAACCTCTTATTTTAGGGAAGCTTTCTTT.

About this clone: This sample includes further DNA sequences coding for the same CDR3. The chain has TRBV11-3 and TRBJ2-7, with D unresolved. Germline lookup yields CDR1 SGHNT and CDR2 YENEEA. Deletions cut 0 bases from V and 6 bases from J, with 6 bases between. The CDR3 spans 12 residues. The DNA for the CDR3 is TGTGCCAGCAGCTTAGACGGCTCCGAGCAGTACTTC. It yields the protein CASSLDGSEQYF.

This chain connects TRBV29-1 to TRBJ1-5, with D unclear. V shed 4 bases and J shed 0 bases, with 10 bases lying between them. From germline, CDR1 is SQVTM and CDR2 ANQGSEA. The CDR3 loop spans 14 amino acids. This CDR3 is CSVGMGSSNQPQHF. The CDR3 DNA follows: TGCAGCGTTGGGATGGGCAGTAGCAATCAGCCCCAGCATTTT.

This chain joins TRBV27 and TRBJ1-1; D gene unclear. V lost 5 bases, J lost 1 base, and 14 bases lay in between. The CDR3 runs to 15 residues. CDR1 is MNHEY and CDR2 is SMNVEV in the germline V gene (reference sequence). The CDR3 loop is CASSPAGLENTEAFF. CDR3 nucleotide sequence: TGTGCCAGCAGTCCGGCGGGATTAGAGAACACTGAAGCTTTCTTT.

The rearrangement joins TRBV2 to TRBJ1-2; D gene ambiguous. V lost 5 bases and J lost 8, with 15 bases in between. Germline V gene sequence: CDR1 SNHLY, CDR2 FYNNEI. The CDR3 consists of 13 residues. This CDR3 is CASSPTWERGYTF. The CDR3 region has the DNA TGTGCCAGCAGTCCTACATGGGAGAGAGGCTACACCTTC.